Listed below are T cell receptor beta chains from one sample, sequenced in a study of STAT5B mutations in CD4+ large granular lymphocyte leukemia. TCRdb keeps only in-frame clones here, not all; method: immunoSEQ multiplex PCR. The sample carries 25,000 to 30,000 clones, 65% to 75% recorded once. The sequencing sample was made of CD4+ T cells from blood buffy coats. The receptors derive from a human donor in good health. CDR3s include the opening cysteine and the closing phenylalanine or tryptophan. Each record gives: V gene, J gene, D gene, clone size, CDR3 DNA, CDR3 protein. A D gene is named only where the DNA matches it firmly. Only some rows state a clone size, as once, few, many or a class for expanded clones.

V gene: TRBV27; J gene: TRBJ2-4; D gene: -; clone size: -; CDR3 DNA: TGTGCCAGCAGTAAGACTCCTCCCCCGACCAAAAACATTCAGTACTTC; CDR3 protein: CASSKTPPPTKNIQYF
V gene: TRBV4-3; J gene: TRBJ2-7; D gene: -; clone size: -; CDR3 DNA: TGCGCCAGCAGCCAATCCCTTGGCTTCGGCGAGCAGTACTTC; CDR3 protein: CASSQSLGFGEQYF
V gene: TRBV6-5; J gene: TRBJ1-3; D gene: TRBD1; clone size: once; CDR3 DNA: TGTGCCAGCCGCCAGACAGGGACCTCTGGAAACACCATATATTTT; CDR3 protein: CASRQTGTSGNTIYF
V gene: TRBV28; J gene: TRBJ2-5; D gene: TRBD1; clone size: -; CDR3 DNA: TGTGCCAGCAGTCCCGGGACAGGTTTGCAGACCCAGTACTTC; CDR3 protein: CASSPGTGLQTQYF
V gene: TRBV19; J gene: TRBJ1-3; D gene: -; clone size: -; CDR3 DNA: TGTGCCAGTAGTATCCCAGGTTCTACGTACTCTGGAAACACCATATATTTT; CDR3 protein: CASSIPGSTYSGNTIYF
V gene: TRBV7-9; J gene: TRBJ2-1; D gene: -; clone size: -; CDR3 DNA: TGTGCCAGCAGCGTTCTAAGCGGATTCTCCTACAATGAGCAGTTCTTC; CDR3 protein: CASSVLSGFSYNEQFF
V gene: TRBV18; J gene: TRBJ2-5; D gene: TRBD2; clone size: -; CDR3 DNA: TGTGCCAGCTCACCAGGGGGGACTAGCGGGAGTGTGACCCAGTACTTC; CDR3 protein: CASSPGGTSGSVTQYF
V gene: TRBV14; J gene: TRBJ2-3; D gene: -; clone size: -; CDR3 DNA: TGTGCCAGCAGCCAAGAGGGGGGTACTTGGTTAAGCACAGATACGCAGTATTTT; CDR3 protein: CASSQEGGTWLSTDTQYF
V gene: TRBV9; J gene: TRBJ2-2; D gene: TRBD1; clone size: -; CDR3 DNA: TGTGCCAGCAGCCCAGGGGTTGGGACAGGGGTCGCCGGGGAGCTGTTTTTT; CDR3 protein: CASSPGVGTGVAGELFF
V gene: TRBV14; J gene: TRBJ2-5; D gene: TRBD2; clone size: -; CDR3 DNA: TGTGCCAGCAGTTCAGCGGGAAAAGAGACCCAGTACTTC; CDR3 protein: CASSSAGKETQYF
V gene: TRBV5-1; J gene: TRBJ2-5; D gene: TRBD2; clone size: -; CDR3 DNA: TGCGCCAGCAGGAAGCGGGAGGAGGCTCAAAACGGACGCGGGCAAGAGACCCAGTACTTC; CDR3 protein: CASRKREEAQNGRGQETQYF
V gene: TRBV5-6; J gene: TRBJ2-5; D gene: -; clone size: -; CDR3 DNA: TGTGCCAGCAGCTTGGGTGCGGTTCGGGAGACCCAGTACTTC; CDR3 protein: CASSLGAVRETQYF
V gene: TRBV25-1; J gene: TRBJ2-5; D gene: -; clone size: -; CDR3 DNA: TGTGCCAGCAGTTGGAGGGAAGAGACCCAGTACTTC; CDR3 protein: CASSWREETQYF
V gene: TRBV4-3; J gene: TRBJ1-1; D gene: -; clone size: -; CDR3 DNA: TGCGCCAGCAGCCAATACCAGGGGAGCACTGAAGCTTTCTTT; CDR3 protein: CASSQYQGSTEAFF
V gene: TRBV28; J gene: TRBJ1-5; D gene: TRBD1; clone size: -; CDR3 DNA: TGTGCCAGCAGTTCACCGGGACAGCCCAATCAGCCCCAGCATTTT; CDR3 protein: CASSSPGQPNQPQHF
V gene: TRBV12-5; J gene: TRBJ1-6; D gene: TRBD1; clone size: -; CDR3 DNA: TGTGCTAGTGGTTTGGGACAGGGTTTTCCACCCCTCCACTTT; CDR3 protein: CASGLGQGFPPLHF
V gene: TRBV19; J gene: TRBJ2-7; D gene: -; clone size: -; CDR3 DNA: TGTGCCAGTAGTCTGGGACCGCAAAACCACGAGCAGTACTTC; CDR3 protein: CASSLGPQNHEQYF
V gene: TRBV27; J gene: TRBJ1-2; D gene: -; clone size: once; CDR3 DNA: TGTGCCAGCAGTTCAACAGTTAACTATGGCTACACCTTC; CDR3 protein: CASSSTVNYGYTF
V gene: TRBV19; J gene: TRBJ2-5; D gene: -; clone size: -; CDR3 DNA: TGTGCCAGTAGTACAGGGAGGCGAGAGACCCAGTACTTC; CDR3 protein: CASSTGRRETQYF
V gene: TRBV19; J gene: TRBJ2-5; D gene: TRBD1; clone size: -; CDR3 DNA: TGTGCCAGTAGTAAGGACAGGGGTCGAGAGACCCAGTACTTC; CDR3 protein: CASSKDRGRETQYF
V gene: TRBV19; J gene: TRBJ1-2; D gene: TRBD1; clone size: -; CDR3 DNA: TGTGCCAGTACCACAAGTACAGGGGTGCCCTATGGCTACACCTTC; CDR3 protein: CASTTSTGVPYGYTF
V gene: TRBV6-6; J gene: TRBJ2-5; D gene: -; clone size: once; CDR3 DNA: TGTGCCAGCAGTTACTACGGGTACCAAGAGACCCAGTACTTC; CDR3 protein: CASSYYGYQETQYF
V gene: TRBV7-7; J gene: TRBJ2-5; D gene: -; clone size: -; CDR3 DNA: TGTGCTAGCAGCTTGGACAAGCAAGAGACCCAGTACTTC; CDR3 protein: CASSLDKQETQYF
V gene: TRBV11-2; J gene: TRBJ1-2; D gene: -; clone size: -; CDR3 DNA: TGTGCCAGCAGCCGGGCCGCGGCGGGGACCGGCTACACCTTC; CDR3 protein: CASSRAAAGTGYTF
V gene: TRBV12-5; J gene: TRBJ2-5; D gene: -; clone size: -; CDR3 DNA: TGTGCTAGTGGTTTCTCGGCGGGTCAGACCCAGTACTTC; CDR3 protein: CASGFSAGQTQYF
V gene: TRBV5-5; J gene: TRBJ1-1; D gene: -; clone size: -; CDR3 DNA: TGTGCCAGCAGCTTGGCGGCGAACACTGAAGCTTTCTTT; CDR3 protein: CASSLAANTEAFF
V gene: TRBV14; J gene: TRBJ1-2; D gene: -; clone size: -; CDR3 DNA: TGTGCCAGCAGCCAGCTCTCCTATGGCTACACCTTC; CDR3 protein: CASSQLSYGYTF
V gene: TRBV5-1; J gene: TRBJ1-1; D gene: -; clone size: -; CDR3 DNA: TGCGCCAGCAGCTTGGGGGGGGCGAGGAACACTGAAGCTTTCTTT; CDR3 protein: CASSLGGARNTEAFF
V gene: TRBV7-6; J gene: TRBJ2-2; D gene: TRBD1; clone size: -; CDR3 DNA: TGTGCCAGCAGCTTAGAAGGTTTGGCAGGGGGCTATAACACCGGGGAGCTGTTTTTT; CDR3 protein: CASSLEGLAGGYNTGELFF
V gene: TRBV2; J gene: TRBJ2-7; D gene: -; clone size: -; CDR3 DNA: TGTGCCAGCAGTGTCACCGGGAGCGACTACGAGCAGTACTTC; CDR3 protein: CASSVTGSDYEQYF
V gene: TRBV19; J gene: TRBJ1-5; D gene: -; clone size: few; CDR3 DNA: TGTGCCAGTAACTACAGGGATAGCAATCAGCCCCAGCATTTT; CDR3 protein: CASNYRDSNQPQHF
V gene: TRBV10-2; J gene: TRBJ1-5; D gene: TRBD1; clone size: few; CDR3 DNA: TGCGCCAGCAGTGAGTCGGTTGGAGGGACAGGGGGTCAGCCCCAGCATTTT; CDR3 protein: CASSESVGGTGGQPQHF
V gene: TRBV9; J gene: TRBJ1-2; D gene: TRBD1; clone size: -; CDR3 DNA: TGTGCCAGCAGCGTGGATGCTTCCAGGGGGCTAAGGGGCTACACCTTC; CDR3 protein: CASSVDASRGLRGYTF
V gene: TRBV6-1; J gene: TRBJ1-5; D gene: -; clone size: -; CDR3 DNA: TGTGCCAGCAAGGAACTAGATAGCAATCAGCCCCAGCATTTT; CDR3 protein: CASKELDSNQPQHF
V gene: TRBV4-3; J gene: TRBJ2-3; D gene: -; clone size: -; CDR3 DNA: TGCGCCAGCAGCCAAGACACAGGCACAGATACGCAGTATTTT; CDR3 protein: CASSQDTGTDTQYF
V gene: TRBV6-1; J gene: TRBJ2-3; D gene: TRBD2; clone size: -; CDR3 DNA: TGTGCCAGCAGTCAACTAGCGGGAGGAACAGATACGCAGTATTTT; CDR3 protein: CASSQLAGGTDTQYF
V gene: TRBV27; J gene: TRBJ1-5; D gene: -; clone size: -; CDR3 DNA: TGTGCCAGCAGTTTACAAGGGGACAATCAGCCCCAGCATTTT; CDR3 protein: CASSLQGDNQPQHF
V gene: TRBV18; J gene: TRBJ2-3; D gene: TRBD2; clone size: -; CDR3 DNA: TGTGCCAGCTCACCCTGGACTAGCGGGAGTGCAGATACGCAGTATTTT; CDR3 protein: CASSPWTSGSADTQYF
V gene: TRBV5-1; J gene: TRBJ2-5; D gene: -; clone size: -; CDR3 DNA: TGCGCCAGCAGCCCGGACAGCGGAAAGACCCAGTACTTC; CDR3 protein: CASSPDSGKTQYF
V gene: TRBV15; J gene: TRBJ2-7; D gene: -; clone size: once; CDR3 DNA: TGTGCCACCAGCAGAGCGATGGGAGGCTACGAGCAGTACTTC; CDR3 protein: CATSRAMGGYEQYF
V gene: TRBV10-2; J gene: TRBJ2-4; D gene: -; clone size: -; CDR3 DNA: TGCGCCAGCAGTGAAGGGGGGTCGAACATTCAGTACTTC; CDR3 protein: CASSEGGSNIQYF
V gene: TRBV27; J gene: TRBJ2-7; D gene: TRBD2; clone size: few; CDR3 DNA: TGTGCCAGCAGTTTATCGGGGACTAGCGGACGCTCCTACGAGCAGTACTTC; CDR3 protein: CASSLSGTSGRSYEQYF
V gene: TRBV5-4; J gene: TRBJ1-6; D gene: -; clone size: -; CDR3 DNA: TGTGCCAGCAGCTCGGAGGGGTCTACAGGGTTTAGGTCACCCCTCCACTTT; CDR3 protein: CASSSEGSTGFRSPLHF
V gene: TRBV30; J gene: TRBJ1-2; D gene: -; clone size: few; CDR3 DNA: TGTGCCACGTTATTGGGCTATGGCTACACCTTC; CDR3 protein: CATLLGYGYTF
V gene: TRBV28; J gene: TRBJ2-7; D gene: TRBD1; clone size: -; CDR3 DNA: TGTGCCAGCAGTCACCCTACAGGGGGCTTCTACGAGCAGTACTTC; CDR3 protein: CASSHPTGGFYEQYF
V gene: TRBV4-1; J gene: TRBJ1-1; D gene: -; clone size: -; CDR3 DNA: TGCGCCAGCAGCCTAGCGACTCGGAACACTGAAGCTTTCTTT; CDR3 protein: CASSLATRNTEAFF
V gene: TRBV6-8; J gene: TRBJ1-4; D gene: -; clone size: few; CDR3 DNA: TGTGCCAGCAGTTATGGGAGATTGGTTGAAAAACTGTTTTTT; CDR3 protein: CASSYGRLVEKLFF